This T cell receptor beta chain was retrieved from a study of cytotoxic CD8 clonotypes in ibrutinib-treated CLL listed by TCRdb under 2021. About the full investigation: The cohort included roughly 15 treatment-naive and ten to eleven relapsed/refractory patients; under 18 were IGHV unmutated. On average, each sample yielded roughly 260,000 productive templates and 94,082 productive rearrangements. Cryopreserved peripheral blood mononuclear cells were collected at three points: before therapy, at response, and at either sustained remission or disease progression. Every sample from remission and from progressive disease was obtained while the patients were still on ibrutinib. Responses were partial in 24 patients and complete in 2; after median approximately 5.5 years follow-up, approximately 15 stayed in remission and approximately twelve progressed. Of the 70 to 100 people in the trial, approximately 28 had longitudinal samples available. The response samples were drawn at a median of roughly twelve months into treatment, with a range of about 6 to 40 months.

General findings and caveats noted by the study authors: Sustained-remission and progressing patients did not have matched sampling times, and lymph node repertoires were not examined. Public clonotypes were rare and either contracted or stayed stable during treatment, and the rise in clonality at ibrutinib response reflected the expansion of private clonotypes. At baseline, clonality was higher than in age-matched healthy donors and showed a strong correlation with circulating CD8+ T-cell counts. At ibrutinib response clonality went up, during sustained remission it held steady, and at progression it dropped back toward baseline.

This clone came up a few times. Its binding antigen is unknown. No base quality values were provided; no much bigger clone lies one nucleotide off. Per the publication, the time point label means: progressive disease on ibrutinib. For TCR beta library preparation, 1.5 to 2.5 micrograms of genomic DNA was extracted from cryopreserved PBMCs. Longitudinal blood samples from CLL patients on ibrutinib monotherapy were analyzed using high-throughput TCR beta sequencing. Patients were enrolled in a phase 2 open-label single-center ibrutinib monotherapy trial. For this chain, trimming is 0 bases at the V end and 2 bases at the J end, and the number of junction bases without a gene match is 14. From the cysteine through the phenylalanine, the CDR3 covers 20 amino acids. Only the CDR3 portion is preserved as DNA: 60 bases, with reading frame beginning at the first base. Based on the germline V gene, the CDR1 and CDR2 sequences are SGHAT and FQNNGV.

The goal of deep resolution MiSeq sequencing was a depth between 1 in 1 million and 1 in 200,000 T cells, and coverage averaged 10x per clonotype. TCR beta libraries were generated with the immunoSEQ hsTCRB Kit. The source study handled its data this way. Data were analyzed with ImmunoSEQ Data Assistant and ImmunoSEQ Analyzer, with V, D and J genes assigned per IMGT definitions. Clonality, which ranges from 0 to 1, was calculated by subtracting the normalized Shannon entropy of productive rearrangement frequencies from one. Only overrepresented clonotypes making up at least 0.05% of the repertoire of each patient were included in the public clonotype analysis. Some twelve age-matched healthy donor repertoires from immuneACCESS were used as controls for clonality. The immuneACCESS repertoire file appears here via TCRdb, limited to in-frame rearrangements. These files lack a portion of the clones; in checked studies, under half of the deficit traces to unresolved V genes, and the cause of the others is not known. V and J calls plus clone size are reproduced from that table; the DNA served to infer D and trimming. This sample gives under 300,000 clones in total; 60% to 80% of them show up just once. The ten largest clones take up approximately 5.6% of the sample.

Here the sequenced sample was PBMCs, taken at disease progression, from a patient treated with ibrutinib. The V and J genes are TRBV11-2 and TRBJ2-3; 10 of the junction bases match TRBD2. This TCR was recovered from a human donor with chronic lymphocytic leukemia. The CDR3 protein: CASSLEGRGRLAGVTDTQYF. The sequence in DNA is TGTGCCAGCAGCTTAGAAGGTAGGGGCAGGCTAGCGGGAGTCACAGATACGCAGTATTTT.